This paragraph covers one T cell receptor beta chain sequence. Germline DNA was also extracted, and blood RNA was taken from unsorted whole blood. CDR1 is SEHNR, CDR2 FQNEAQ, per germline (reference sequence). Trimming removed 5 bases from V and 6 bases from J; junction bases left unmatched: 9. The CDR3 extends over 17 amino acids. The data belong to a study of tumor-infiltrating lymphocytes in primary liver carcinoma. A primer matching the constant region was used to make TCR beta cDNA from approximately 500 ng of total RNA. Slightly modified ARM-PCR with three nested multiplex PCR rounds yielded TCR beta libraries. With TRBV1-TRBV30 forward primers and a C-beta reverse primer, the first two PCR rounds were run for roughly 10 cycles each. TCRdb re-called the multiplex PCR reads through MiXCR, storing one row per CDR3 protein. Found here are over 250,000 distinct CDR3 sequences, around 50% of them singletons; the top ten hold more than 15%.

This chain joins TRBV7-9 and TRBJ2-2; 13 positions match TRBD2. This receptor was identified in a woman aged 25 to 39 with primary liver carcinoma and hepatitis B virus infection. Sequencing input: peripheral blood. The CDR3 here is CASSPLGLAGVSGELFF. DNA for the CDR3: TGTGCCAGCAGCCCGTTAGGACTAGCGGGAGTCTCCGGGGAGCTGTTTTTT.